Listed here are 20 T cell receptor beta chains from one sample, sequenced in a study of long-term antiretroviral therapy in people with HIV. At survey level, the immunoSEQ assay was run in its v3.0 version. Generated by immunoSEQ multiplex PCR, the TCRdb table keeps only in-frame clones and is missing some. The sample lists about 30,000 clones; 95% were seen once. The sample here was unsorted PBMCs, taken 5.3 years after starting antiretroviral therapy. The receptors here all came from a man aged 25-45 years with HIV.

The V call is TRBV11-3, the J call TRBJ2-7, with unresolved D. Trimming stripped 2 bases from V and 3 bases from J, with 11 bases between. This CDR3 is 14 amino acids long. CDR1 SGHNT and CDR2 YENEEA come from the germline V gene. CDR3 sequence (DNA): TGTGCCAGCAGCTTAAAAGAAAACGGCTACGAGCAGTACTTC. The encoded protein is CASSLKENGYEQYF.

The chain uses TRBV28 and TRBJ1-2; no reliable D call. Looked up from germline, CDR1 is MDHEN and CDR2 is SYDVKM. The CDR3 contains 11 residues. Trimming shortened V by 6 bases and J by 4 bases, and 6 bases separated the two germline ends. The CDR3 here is CASRTVYGYTF. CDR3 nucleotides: TGTGCCAGCAGGACGGTCTATGGCTACACCTTC.

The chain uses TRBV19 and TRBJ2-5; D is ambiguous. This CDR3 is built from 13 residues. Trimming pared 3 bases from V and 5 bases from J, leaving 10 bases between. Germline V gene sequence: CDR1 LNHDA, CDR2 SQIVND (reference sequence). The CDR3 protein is CASSIHLGETQYF. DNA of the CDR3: TGTGCCAGTAGTATTCACTTGGGGGAGACCCAGTACTTC.

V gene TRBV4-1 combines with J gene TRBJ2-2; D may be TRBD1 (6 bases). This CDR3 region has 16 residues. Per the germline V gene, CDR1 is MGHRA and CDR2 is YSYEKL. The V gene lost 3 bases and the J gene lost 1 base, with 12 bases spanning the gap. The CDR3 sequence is CASSHSGARNTGELFF. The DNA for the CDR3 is TGCGCCAGCAGCCATTCAGGGGCCCGGAACACCGGGGAGCTGTTTTTT.

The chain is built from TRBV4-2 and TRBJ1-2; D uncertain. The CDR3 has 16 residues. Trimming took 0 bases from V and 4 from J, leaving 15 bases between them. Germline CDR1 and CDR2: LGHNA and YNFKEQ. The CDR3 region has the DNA TGTGCCAGCAGCCAAGAAGGCGGGGAGGTCGCCTATGGCTACACCTTC. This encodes CASSQEGGEVAYGYTF.

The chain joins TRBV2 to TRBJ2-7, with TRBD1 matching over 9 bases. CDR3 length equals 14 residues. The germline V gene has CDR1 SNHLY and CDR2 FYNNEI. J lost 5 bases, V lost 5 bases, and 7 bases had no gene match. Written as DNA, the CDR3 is TGTGCCAGCAGTCCGGGACAGGGAGCCCACGAGCAGTACTTC. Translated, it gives CASSPGQGAHEQYF.

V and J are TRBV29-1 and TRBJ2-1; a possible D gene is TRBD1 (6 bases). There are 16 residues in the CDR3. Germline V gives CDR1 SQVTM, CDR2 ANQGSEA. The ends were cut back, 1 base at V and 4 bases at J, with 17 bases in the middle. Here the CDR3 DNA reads TGCAGCGTTGAAGCCCCCAGAGGGACATTTTACAATGAGCAGTTCTTC. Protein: CSVEAPRGTFYNEQFF.

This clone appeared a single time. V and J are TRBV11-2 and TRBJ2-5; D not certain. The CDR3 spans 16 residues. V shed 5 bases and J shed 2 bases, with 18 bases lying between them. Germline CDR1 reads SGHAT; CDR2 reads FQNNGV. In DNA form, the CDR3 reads TGTGCCAGCAGCCCGGAACGGATTGGCGGACAAGAGACCCAGTACTTC. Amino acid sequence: CASSPERIGGQETQYF.

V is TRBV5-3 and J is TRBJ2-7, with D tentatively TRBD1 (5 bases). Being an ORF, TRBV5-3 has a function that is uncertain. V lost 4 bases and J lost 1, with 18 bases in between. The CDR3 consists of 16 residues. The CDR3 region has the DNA TGTGCCAGAAGCGGCCGACAGCGAGAAATTTCCTACGAGCAGTACTTC. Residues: CARSGRQREISYEQYF.

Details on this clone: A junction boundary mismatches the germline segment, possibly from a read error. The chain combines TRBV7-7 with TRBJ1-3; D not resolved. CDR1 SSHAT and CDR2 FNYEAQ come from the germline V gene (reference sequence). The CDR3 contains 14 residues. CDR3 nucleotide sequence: TGTGCTAGCAGCCCGGGCCTCTCTGGAAACACCATATATTTT. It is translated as CASSPGLSGNTIYF. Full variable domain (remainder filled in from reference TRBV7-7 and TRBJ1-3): GAGVSQSPRYKVTKRGQDVTLRCDPISSHATLYWYQQALGQGPEFLTYFNYEAQPDKSGLPSDRFSAERPEGSISTLTIQRTEQRDSAMYRCASSPGLSGNTIYFGEGSWLTVV.

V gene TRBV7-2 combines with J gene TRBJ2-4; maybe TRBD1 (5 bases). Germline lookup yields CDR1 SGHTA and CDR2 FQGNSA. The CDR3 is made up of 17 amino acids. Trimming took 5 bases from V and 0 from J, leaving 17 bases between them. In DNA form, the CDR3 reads TGTGCCAGCAGCCCTTCTCGGACAAGCCAAGCCAAAAACATTCAGTACTTC. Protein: CASSPSRTSQAKNIQYF.

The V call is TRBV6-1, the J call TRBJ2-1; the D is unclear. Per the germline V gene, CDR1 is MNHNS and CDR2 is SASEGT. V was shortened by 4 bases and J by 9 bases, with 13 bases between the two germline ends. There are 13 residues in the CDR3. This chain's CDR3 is CASSAITESEQFF. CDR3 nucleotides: TGTGCCAGCAGTGCCATAACAGAGAGTGAGCAGTTCTTC.

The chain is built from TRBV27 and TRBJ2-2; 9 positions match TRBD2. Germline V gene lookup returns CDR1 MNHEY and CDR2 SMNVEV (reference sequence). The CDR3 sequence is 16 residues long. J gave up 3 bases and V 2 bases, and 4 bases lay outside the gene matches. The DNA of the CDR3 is TGTGCCAGCAGTTTACTAGCGGGGTGGGACACCGGGGAGCTGTTTTTT. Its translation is CASSLLAGWDTGELFF.

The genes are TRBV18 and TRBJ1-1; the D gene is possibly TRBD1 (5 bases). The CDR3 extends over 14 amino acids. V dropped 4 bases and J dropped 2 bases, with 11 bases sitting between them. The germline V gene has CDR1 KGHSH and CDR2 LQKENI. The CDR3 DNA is TGTGCCAGCTCACGAGGGGTAACAAACACTGAAGCTTTCTTT. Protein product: CASSRGVTNTEAFF.

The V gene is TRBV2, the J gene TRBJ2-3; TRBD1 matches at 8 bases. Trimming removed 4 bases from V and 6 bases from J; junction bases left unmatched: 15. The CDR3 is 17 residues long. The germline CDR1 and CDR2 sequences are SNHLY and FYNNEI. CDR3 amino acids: CASSVLDDRGPRDTQYF. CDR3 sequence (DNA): TGTGCCAGCAGTGTTCTTGACGACAGGGGCCCTCGTGATACGCAGTATTTT.

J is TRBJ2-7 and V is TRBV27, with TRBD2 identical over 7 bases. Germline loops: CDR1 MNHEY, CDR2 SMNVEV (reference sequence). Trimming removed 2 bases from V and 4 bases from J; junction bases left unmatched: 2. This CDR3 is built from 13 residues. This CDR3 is CASSLTSDYEQYF. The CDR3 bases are TGTGCCAGCAGTTTAACTAGCGATTACGAGCAGTACTTC.

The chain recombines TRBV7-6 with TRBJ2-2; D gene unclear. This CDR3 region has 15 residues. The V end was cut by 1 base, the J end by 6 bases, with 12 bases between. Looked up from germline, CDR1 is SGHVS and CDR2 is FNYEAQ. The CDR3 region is CASSLERVKAGELFF. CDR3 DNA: TGTGCCAGCAGCTTAGAGAGAGTAAAGGCCGGGGAGCTGTTTTTT.

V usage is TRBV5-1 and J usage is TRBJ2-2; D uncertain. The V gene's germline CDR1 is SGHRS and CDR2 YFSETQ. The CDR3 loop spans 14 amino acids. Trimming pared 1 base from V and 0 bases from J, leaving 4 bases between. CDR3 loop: CASSLNANTGELFF. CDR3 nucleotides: TGCGCCAGCAGCTTGAATGCGAACACCGGGGAGCTGTTTTTT.

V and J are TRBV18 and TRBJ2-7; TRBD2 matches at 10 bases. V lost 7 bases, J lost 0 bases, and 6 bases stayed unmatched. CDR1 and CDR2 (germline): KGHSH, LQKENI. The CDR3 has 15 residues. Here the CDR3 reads CASFSSGGRSYEQYF. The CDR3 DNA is TGTGCCAGCTTCTCTAGCGGGGGACGCTCCTACGAGCAGTACTTC. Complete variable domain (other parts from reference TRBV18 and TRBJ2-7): NAGVMQNPRHLVRRRGQEARLRCSPMKGHSHVYWYRQLPEEGLKFMVYLQKENIIDESGMPKERFSAEFPKEGPSILRIQQVVRGDSAAYFCASFSSGGRSYEQYFGPGTRLTVT.

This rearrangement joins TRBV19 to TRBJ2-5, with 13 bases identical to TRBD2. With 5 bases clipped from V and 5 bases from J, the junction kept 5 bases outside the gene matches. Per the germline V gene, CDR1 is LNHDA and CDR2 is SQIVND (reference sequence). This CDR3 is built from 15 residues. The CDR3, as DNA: TGTGCCAGTAGTTCCCTGACTAGCGGGGGGGAGACCCAGTACTTC. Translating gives CASSSLTSGGETQYF.